The 9 T cell receptor beta chains listed next were all sequenced from one sample in a study of shared clonotypes between healthy human individuals (dated by TCRdb to the early 2020s). CD8 naive samples were obtained by positive selection for CCR7 among CD45RO-negative cells, yielding a CD45RA+CCR7+ population from which TemRA cells were excluded. The library was obtained by the immunoSEQ multiplex PCR assay. The table comes from immuneACCESS by way of TCRdb, which keeps in-frame sequences with V and J called. Part of the clones is missing from these tables; in studies checked, under half for an unresolved V gene and the rest for unknown reasons. Present in this sample are approximately 2,000,000 clones, about 93% of which were seen just once. Of the sample, about 1.6% falls within the top ten clones. What was sequenced was naive CD8+ T cells from PBMCs. Explained via the paper, the cell subset or site label denotes: CD45RA+CCR7+. These TCRs come from a man aged 18 to 30 in good health. Some clones in this sample may be carry-over from other donors' samples.

The rearrangement links TRBV11-2 to TRBJ2-7; maybe TRBD2 (6 bases). Germline V gives CDR1 SGHAT, CDR2 FQNNGV. The CDR3 covers 13 residues. Between the trimmed V and J ends, which lost 5 bases and 9 bases, there was a span of 17 bases. The CDR3 coding sequence is TGTGCCAGCAGCGGAGGGTCCCCGTTCGGGCAGTACTTC. It translates to CASSGGSPFGQYF.

The rearrangement joins TRBV15 to TRBJ1-4; D may be TRBD1 (5 bases). The germline V and J ends were trimmed by 4 bases and 8 bases, with 14 bases remaining between them. The CDR3 sequence is 14 residues long. CDR1 and CDR2 (germline): LNHNV, YYDKDF (reference sequence). Here the CDR3 DNA reads TGTGCCACCAGCAATCTGGACGGGGGGGAAAAACTGTTTTTT. The encoded protein is CATSNLDGGEKLFF.

J is TRBJ2-2 and V is TRBV7-3, with D uncertain. Germline V gene sequence: CDR1 SGHTA, CDR2 FQGTGA. The CDR3 extends over 15 amino acids. Trimming took 0 bases from V and 1 from J, leaving 6 bases between them. CDR3 nucleotide sequence: TGTGCCAGCAGCTTAACGTATGGGAACACCGGGGAGCTGTTTTTT. This gives the protein CASSLTYGNTGELFF.

This clone has a single count. This rearrangement joins TRBV27 to TRBJ2-7; 7 bases align to TRBD2. The CDR3 length is 19 residues. Germline V gene sequence: CDR1 MNHEY, CDR2 SMNVEV (reference sequence). The ends lost 5 bases at V and 4 bases at J; junction bases unmatched: 23. CDR3 residues: CASSPTPGRGGGRGYEQYF. The CDR3 nucleotides read TGTGCCAGCAGTCCGACCCCCGGGAGAGGAGGAGGGAGGGGATACGAGCAGTACTTC.

The chain has TRBV28 and TRBJ1-4; the D gene is possibly TRBD1 (6 bases). This CDR3 has 14 amino acids. Germline CDR1 and CDR2: MDHEN and SYDVKM. V was clipped by 7 bases and J by 8 bases, with 17 bases between them. CDR3 DNA: TGTGCCAGCAACGACGGGACAACTCGGGAAAAACTGTTTTTT. It is translated as CASNDGTTREKLFF.

The V call is TRBV7-9, the J call TRBJ2-7, with D unclear. V was clipped by 4 bases and J by 6 bases, with 13 bases between them. Germline V lookup: CDR1 SEHNR, CDR2 FQNEAQ (reference sequence). The CDR3 runs 13 residues. This CDR3 is CASSSPIVGEQYF. The DNA of the CDR3 is TGTGCCAGCAGCTCCCCCATTGTGGGCGAGCAGTACTTC. Full variable domain (rest looked up from reference TRBV7-9 and TRBJ2-7): DTGVSQNPRHKITKRGQNVTFRCDPISEHNRLYWYRQTLGQGPEFLTYFQNEAQLEKSRLLSDRFSAERPKGSFSTLEIQRTEQGDSAMYLCASSSPIVGEQYFGPGTRLTVT.

V gene TRBV25-1 combines with J gene TRBJ2-1; no definite D call. The V end was cut by 1 base, the J end by 12 bases, with 10 bases between. The CDR3 is made up of 12 amino acids. Germline V CDR1 and CDR2: MGHDK, SYGVNS. This chain's CDR3 is CASSELTGRQFF. DNA for the CDR3: TGTGCCAGCAGTGAATTGACCGGACGGCAGTTCTTC.

The chain links TRBV11-2 to TRBJ2-5; D is unclear. This CDR3 has 18 residues. V was shortened by 5 bases and J by 3 bases, with 25 bases between the two germline ends. Germline V lookup: CDR1 SGHAT, CDR2 FQNNGV. CDR3 protein: CASSHPFGGLGSKETQYF. The CDR3 DNA reads as TGTGCCAGCAGCCACCCTTTCGGTGGCTTAGGATCCAAAGAGACCCAGTACTTC.

The chain employs TRBV4-1 and TRBJ2-7, with TRBD1 matching over 7 bases. Germline CDR1 and CDR2: MGHRA and YSYEKL. Trimming at V came to 1 base and at J to 6 bases, leaving 9 bases not matched to a gene. The CDR3 contains 15 residues. This chain's CDR3 is CASSQGHRGKSEQYF. CDR3 coding DNA: TGCGCCAGCAGCCAAGGTCACAGGGGAAAGTCCGAGCAGTACTTC.